This TCR beta chain was identified during a study of T cell repertoires in cytomegalovirus infection. Study overall: Public TCR beta signature analysis indicated the presence of both CMV infection and matching HLA type. Whole-study findings and limits: Cumulative public TCR beta family frequency identified CMV carriers with the relevant HLA.

For this clonotype: As yet, its antigen is unknown.

Germline CDR1 LGHNT, CDR2 FRNRAP. This CDR3 is built from 11 residues. The V end was cut by 11 bases, the J end by 5 bases, with 12 bases between. TCRdb re-called the reads through MiXCR, storing one row per CDR3 protein. This table holds about 320,000 distinct CDR3 sequences, roughly 9.5% found once. The source of this sequence is a human donor in good health (CMV status not recorded). Some clones in this sample may be carry-over from other donors' samples. Sequencing was carried out using PBMCs. The chain combines TRBV12-5 with TRBJ1-2; D gene unclear. CDR3 sequence reads: CASSRGYGYTF. The CDR3 nucleotides read TGTGCTTCCTCGCGAGGATATGGCTACACCTTC.